One sample yielded the 7 T cell receptor beta chains listed below, sequenced in a study of STAT5B mutations in CD4+ large granular lymphocyte leukemia (dated by TCRdb to between 2022 and 2023). The library was generated by the immunoSEQ multiplex PCR assay. Entries here come from immuneACCESS through TCRdb and include only in-frame sequences with V and J called. Some clones fail to appear in such tables; in the studies checked, an unresolved V gene covers under half of the shortfall, and the cause of the remainder is unknown. The sample includes tens of thousands of clones, with 78% observed a single time. The ten biggest clones cover 0.42% of the sample. Sequenced sample: CD4+ T cells from blood buffy coats. These receptors were collected from a human donor in good health.

The V gene is TRBV4-2, the J gene TRBJ2-4; 7 bases are shared with TRBD2. There are 19 residues in the CDR3. V lost 0 bases to trimming and J lost 1 base; unmatched junction nucleotides: 12. Germline V gene sequence: CDR1 LGHNA, CDR2 YNFKEQ. The CDR3 spells CASSQDRGGAAGAKNIQYF. The CDR3 DNA follows: TGTGCCAGCAGCCAAGATAGGGGAGGGGCGGCCGGTGCCAAAAACATTCAGTACTTC.

The V and J genes are TRBV30 and TRBJ2-7, with a tentative D call TRBD2 (5 bases). The CDR3 contains 16 residues. Germline CDR1 is GTSNPN and CDR2 is SVGIG (reference sequence). The V end was cut by 0 bases, the J end by 4 bases, with 19 bases between. The CDR3 here is CAWSVPLVGRGYEQYF. CDR3 in DNA: TGTGCCTGGAGTGTTCCCCTGGTCGGACGGGGTTACGAGCAGTACTTC.

CDR3 loop: CASSGTRSQPQHF. CDR3 sequence (DNA): TGTGCCAGCAGTGGGACAAGGAGTCAGCCCCAGCATTTT. The chain couples TRBV6-5 to TRBJ1-5; possibly TRBD1 for D (6 bases). V lost 5 bases and J lost 6, with 11 bases in between. Germline V gene data show CDR1 as MNHEY and CDR2 as SVGAGI. The length of the CDR3 is 13 residues.

The chain uses TRBV5-6 and TRBJ2-7; TRBD1 aligns across 8 bases. The germline gives CDR1 SGHDT, CDR2 YYEEEE. CDR3 length: 16 amino acids. Trimming took 3 bases from V and 0 from J; bases not matched to a gene: 8. The CDR3 here is CASSYSGGGSSYEQYF. CDR3 sequence (DNA): TGTGCCAGCAGCTATTCAGGGGGCGGTAGCTCCTACGAGCAGTACTTC.

V and J are TRBV7-6 and TRBJ2-5; no definite D call. The CDR3 spans 14 residues. Germline values: CDR1 SGHVS, CDR2 FNYEAQ. Trimming pared 6 bases from V and 4 bases from J, leaving 15 bases between. The CDR3 DNA is TGTGCCAGCAGTTCGAACCTGTTTCCAGAGACCCAGTACTTC. This translates into CASSSNLFPETQYF.

The chain joins TRBV7-2 to TRBJ1-1, with 8 positions matching TRBD1. The trim removed 2 bases at V and 0 bases at J, leaving 5 bases unmatched. Germline lookup yields CDR1 SGHTA and CDR2 FQGNSA. This CDR3 spans 16 amino acids. The chain's CDR3 is CASSLQGAILNTEAFF. DNA for the CDR3: TGTGCCAGCAGCTTACAGGGGGCAATACTGAACACTGAAGCTTTCTTT.

This clone was picked up one time. This sequence joins TRBV2 and TRBJ1-1; D is uncertain. The germline gives CDR1 SNHLY, CDR2 FYNNEI. The CDR3 runs to 13 residues. Trimming shortened V by 5 bases and J by 1 base, and 8 bases separated the two germline ends. The DNA of the CDR3 is TGTGCCAGCAGTACGACTGAGAACACTGAAGCTTTCTTT. Its protein product is CASSTTENTEAFF.